Below, 27 T cell receptor beta chains from the same sample are listed, as sequenced in a study of regulatory T cells in long-lasting Graves disease. Time point meaning: newly diagnosed GD, antithyroid drugs for less than 3 months. With RNA extracted from PBMCs as input, the TCR library was made. With iRepertoire HTBI primers and Arm-PCR of CDR3 regions, TCR beta libraries were built. One entry per CDR3 protein, called by TCRdb with MiXCR from the multiplex PCR reads. In the table there are 450,000 to 600,000 distinct CDR3 sequences, around an eighth of which are singletons. The same data also went into a second study, on T cells in Graves' hyperthyroidism and ophthalmopathy.

The sequenced sample was peripheral blood mononuclear cells (PBMCs), obtained at new diagnosis, from a patient treated with antithyroid drugs. The receptor source for this set is a man aged 25-40 years with Graves disease.

This clonotype was recorded many times. The chain links TRBV24-1 to TRBJ2-5; a weak D match, TRBD1 (6 bases). This CDR3 region has 15 residues. Per germline, CDR1 KGHDR and CDR2 SFDVKD. Trimming took off 7 bases at V and 4 bases at J, with 18 bases between the two ends. CDR3 sequence reads: CATSDNRALRETQYF. The DNA of the CDR3 is TGTGCCACCAGCGACAACAGGGCTTTGCGAGAGACCCAGTACTTC.

The chain joins TRBV2 to TRBJ2-7; D ambiguous. Trimming took off 5 bases at V and 0 bases at J, with 8 bases between the two ends. The CDR3 contains 13 residues. Germline loops: CDR1 SNHLY, CDR2 FYNNEI. CDR3 in DNA: TGTGCCAGCAGTAAGGGCCTCTCCTACGAGCAGTACTTC. Its protein product is CASSKGLSYEQYF.

Many counts were recorded for this clonotype. The chain couples TRBV5-1 to TRBJ2-3; the D is unclear. CDR1 is SGHRS and CDR2 is YFSETQ in the germline V gene. This CDR3 spans 13 amino acids. V was cut by 2 bases and J by 4 bases, with 8 bases left in between. CDR3 DNA sequence: TGCGCCAGCAGCTTAGTGGCGTCAGATACGCAGTATTTT. Residues: CASSLVASDTQYF.

There are many counts of this clonotype. This rearrangement joins TRBV20-1 to TRBJ2-1, with 12 bases fitting TRBD2. The CDR3 spans 15 residues. V was clipped by 6 bases and J by 8 bases; unmatched bases: 11. Germline V CDR1 and CDR2: DFQATT, SNEGSKA (reference sequence). For the CDR3, the DNA is TGCAGTGCAACGGGACTAGCGGGCGGGCGGCATGAGCAGTTCTTC. This translates into CSATGLAGGRHEQFF.

This clonotype came up many times. J is TRBJ2-3 and V is TRBV5-1; the D gene could be TRBD1 or TRBD2 (5 bases each). The CDR3 loop spans 14 amino acids. V lost 4 bases, J lost 3 bases, and 12 bases lay in between. Looked up from germline, CDR1 is SGHRS and CDR2 is YFSETQ. The CDR3 DNA reads TGCGCCAGCAGCGGGGGATGGGGGACAGATACGCAGTATTTT. Amino acid sequence: CASSGGWGTDTQYF.

This clonotype was observed a few times. The CDR3: CSVEAPGEQYF. CDR3 nucleotides: TGCAGCGTTGAAGCACCGGGCGAGCAGTACTTC. This rearrangement joins TRBV29-1 to TRBJ2-7; D gene unclear. Per the germline V gene, CDR1 is SQVTM and CDR2 is ANQGSEA. There are 11 residues in the CDR3. V was pared by 1 base and J by 6 bases, with 7 bases between.

This clonotype was seen repeatedly, ten times or more. This chain uses TRBV5-1 with TRBJ2-5, with D possibly being TRBD1 (5 bases). The germline V and J ends were trimmed by 2 bases and 1 base, with 6 bases remaining between them. The CDR3 has 13 residues. Germline V gives CDR1 SGHRS, CDR2 YFSETQ. CDR3 residues: CASSLQAQETQYF. The CDR3 bases are TGCGCCAGCAGCTTACAGGCCCAAGAGACCCAGTACTTC.

This clonotype occurred many times. The rearrangement uses TRBV13 and TRBJ2-7; 11 bases match TRBD2. The germline V gene encodes CDR1 PRHDT and CDR2 FYEKMQ (reference sequence). V was clipped by 5 bases and J by 4 bases; unmatched bases: 4. The CDR3 covers 14 residues. Here the CDR3 reads CASSTGLAGYEQYF. CDR3 nucleotides: TGTGCCAGCAGCACAGGACTAGCGGGTTACGAGCAGTACTTC. The entire variable domain, with the rest obtained from reference TRBV13 and TRBJ2-7, is as follows: AAGVIQSPRHLIKEKRETATLKCYPIPRHDTVYWYQQGPGQDPQFLISFYEKMQSDKGSIPDRFSAQQFSDYHSELNMSSLELGDSALYFCASSTGLAGYEQYFGPGTRLTVT.

A note on this clonotype: This is likely an artifact of a read error, given a far larger clone one base away. The chain carries TRBV6-2 or TRBV6-3 and TRBJ1-1; no clear D gene. Trimming removed 4 bases from V and 3 bases from J, with 15 bases in between. In germline, CDR1 is MNHEY, CDR2 SVGEGT. The CDR3 loop spans 15 amino acids. This CDR3 is CASSSGWEKDTEAFF. DNA of the CDR3: TGTGCCAGCAGTTCCGGGTGGGAGAAAGACACTGAAGCTTTCTTT.

As for this clonotype: A much larger clone lies one base from this, so it may be a read error. The chain recombines TRBV29-1 with TRBJ2-1; D remains ambiguous. The CDR3 spans 11 residues. V was cut by 4 bases and J by 6 bases, with 7 bases left in between. From germline, CDR1 is SQVTM and CDR2 ANQGSEA. CDR3 DNA sequence: TGCAGCGTTGTATACGGCAATGAGCAGTTCTTC. Amino acids: CSVVYGNEQFF.

This clonotype occurred many times. The chain links TRBV20-1 to TRBJ1-1; tentatively, D is TRBD1 (6 bases). CDR1 is DFQATT and CDR2 is SNEGSKA in the germline V gene (reference sequence). The germline V and J ends were trimmed by 2 bases and 0 bases, with 10 bases remaining between them. CDR3 length: 14 residues. This CDR3 reads CSARPGQLNTEAFF. In nucleotides, the CDR3 is TGCAGTGCTAGACCCGGACAGCTGAACACTGAAGCTTTCTTT.

This clonotype was observed at least ten times. This chain uses TRBV29-1 with TRBJ1-5; D not certain. This CDR3 is built from 13 residues. The germline V gene encodes CDR1 SQVTM and CDR2 ANQGSEA. V lost 6 bases, J lost 3 bases, and 12 bases lay in between. CDR3 sequence (DNA): TGCAGCGTCGGTCCTTCGTTCAATCAGCCCCAGCATTTT. Encoded protein: CSVGPSFNQPQHF.

In its sample, this clonotype was seen many times. The chain joins TRBV5-6 to TRBJ2-1; D remains unclear. Trimming left V 4 bases short and J 10 bases short, with 6 bases between. Looked up from germline, CDR1 is SGHDT and CDR2 is YYEEEE. This CDR3 region has 10 residues. CDR3 region: CASSGEEQFF. CDR3 DNA: TGTGCCAGCAGCGGCGAGGAGCAGTTCTTC.

The chain's CDR3 is CAISESGAGGGRTDTQYF. DNA of the CDR3: TGTGCCATCAGTGAGTCAGGAGCGGGAGGGGGGAGAACAGATACGCAGTATTTT. The V and J genes are TRBV10-3 and TRBJ2-3; 10 bases map to TRBD2. Germline CDR1 ENHRY, CDR2 SYGVKD. Unmatched junction bases numbered 9, after V lost 0 bases and J lost 3 bases. This CDR3 is built from 18 residues.

This chain links TRBV27 with TRBJ2-5; TRBD2 might be the D (6 bases). V lost 7 bases to trimming and J lost 5 bases, with 17 bases between them. Looked up from germline, CDR1 is MNHEY and CDR2 is SMNVEV (reference sequence). The length of the CDR3 is 14 residues. The CDR3: CASTLGRGMETQYF. Here the CDR3 DNA reads TGTGCCAGCACCTTAGGTCGGGGGATGGAGACCCAGTACTTC.

This clonotype was seen ten or more times. The chain uses TRBV19 and TRBJ1-5; unclear D gene. Looked up from germline, CDR1 is LNHDA and CDR2 is SQIVND (reference sequence). This CDR3 has 13 residues. Trimming removed 10 bases from V and 2 bases from J, with 12 bases in between. CDR3 residues: CATRPRGNQPQHF. CDR3 nucleotide sequence: TGTGCCACCAGACCAAGGGGCAATCAGCCCCAGCATTTT.

This clonotype has a count of ten or more. The chain uses TRBV27 and TRBJ2-7; the match to TRBD2 covers 9 bases. The J segment lost 7 bases and the V segment lost 7 bases, leaving 11 bases of the junction unmatched. Germline CDR1 and CDR2: MNHEY and SMNVEV (reference sequence). The CDR3 extends over 14 amino acids. The CDR3 nucleotides are TGTGCCAGCACCGACTACGCGGGAGGGGGGGAGCAGTACTTC. Its protein is CASTDYAGGGEQYF.

This clonotype has just a few counts. The V call is TRBV9, the J call TRBJ2-1; D may be TRBD2 (6 bases). The CDR3 is 15 amino acids. The V gene's germline CDR1 is SGDLS and CDR2 YYNGEE. V was clipped by 5 bases and J by 4 bases, with 16 bases between them. The CDR3 region has the DNA TGTGCCAGCAGTCCTTGGGGCGGGGATTACAATGAGCAGTTCTTC. It codes for CASSPWGGDYNEQFF.

This rearrangement joins TRBV14 to TRBJ2-3; 12 bases map to TRBD2. The CDR3 covers 15 residues. CDR1 SGHDN and CDR2 FVKESK come from the germline V gene. V was pared by 4 bases and J by 8 bases, with 7 bases of the junction left unmatched. In DNA form, the CDR3 reads TGTGCCAGCAGCCCGACGACTAGCGGGAGACTTACGCAGTATTTT. This encodes CASSPTTSGRLTQYF.

This clonotype was recorded at least ten times. The chain is built from TRBV20-1 and TRBJ1-2, with TRBD1 as a possible D gene (5 bases). Trimming removed 1 base at V and 2 bases at J, with 14 bases between. CDR3 length: 15 amino acids. CDR1 DFQATT and CDR2 SNEGSKA come from the germline V gene (reference sequence). Written as DNA, the CDR3 is TGCAGTGCTAGAGCGCCGGACACTTTCAACTATGGCTACACCTTC. It yields the protein CSARAPDTFNYGYTF.

This clonotype was picked up many times. The gene calls are TRBV2 and TRBJ1-6; 10 bases fit TRBD1. The CDR3 runs 15 residues. V lost 2 bases to trimming and J lost 9 bases; unmatched junction nucleotides: 4. Germline V gives CDR1 SNHLY, CDR2 FYNNEI. The CDR3 spells CASSEIGQGGSPLHF. DNA for the CDR3: TGTGCCAGCAGTGAAATCGGACAGGGGGGTTCACCCCTCCACTTT. The full variable domain, completed using reference TRBV2 and TRBJ1-6, is EPEVTQTPSHQVTQMGQEVILRCVPISNHLYFYWYRQILGQKVEFLVSFYNNEISEKSEIFDDQFSVERPDGSNFTLKIRSTKLEDSAMYFCASSEIGQGGSPLHFGNGTRLTVT.

Ten or more counts support this clonotype. The genes are TRBV7-6 and TRBJ2-2; no firm D call. The germline V gene has CDR1 SGHVS and CDR2 FNYEAQ. This CDR3 region has 15 residues. V was clipped by 5 bases and J by 2 bases, with 12 bases between them. For the CDR3, the DNA is TGTGCCAGCAGCCTTACACCGCCCAACACCGGGGAGCTGTTTTTT. It is translated as CASSLTPPNTGELFF.

This clonotype occurred many times. The J gene is TRBJ1-6, the V gene TRBV27; 10 bases fit TRBD1. This CDR3 is 15 amino acids long. The J segment lost 8 bases and the V segment lost 4 bases, leaving 5 bases of the junction unmatched. Germline V lookup: CDR1 MNHEY, CDR2 SMNVEV (reference sequence). The CDR3 bases are TGTGCCAGCAGTTGGGATGACAGGGGGCATTCACCCCTCCACTTT. This translates into CASSWDDRGHSPLHF.

With respect to this clonotype: This may stem from a read error, because a much larger clone lies one nucleotide away. In DNA, the CDR3 is TGTGCCAGCAGCTTCCCCGCTAGCGGCTTCACTACGGGATACAATGTGCAGTTCTTC. This sequence encodes CASSFPASGFTTGYNVQFF. This chain uses TRBV11-1 with TRBJ2-1; 7 bases align to TRBD2. The CDR3 runs 19 residues. Germline lookup yields CDR1 SGHAT and CDR2 FQDESV (reference sequence).

This clonotype showed up many times. This sequence joins TRBV29-1 and TRBJ2-7, with 8 nucleotides matching TRBD2. Trimming removed 5 bases from V and 9 bases from J; junction bases left unmatched: 12. The V gene's germline CDR1 is SQVTM and CDR2 ANQGSEA. The CDR3 has 13 amino acids. CDR3 DNA sequence: TGCAGCGTTCGAGGCAGTCGGGAGGGACGGCAGTACTTC. Amino acids: CSVRGSREGRQYF.

The chain joins TRBV6-5 to TRBJ2-1; D possibly corresponds to TRBD1 (5 bases). The V gene lost 2 bases and the J gene lost 4 bases, with 12 bases spanning the gap. There are 15 residues in the CDR3. Germline V gene lookup returns CDR1 MNHEY and CDR2 SVGAGI. CDR3 sequence (DNA): TGTGCCAGCAGTTACCTTCGACAGACTTACAATGAGCAGTTCTTC. It translates to CASSYLRQTYNEQFF.

This clonotype was seen repeatedly, ten times or more. V and J are TRBV20-1 and TRBJ2-4; D is perhaps TRBD2 (5 bases). The germline V and J ends were trimmed by 5 bases and 3 bases, with 14 bases remaining between them. This CDR3 spans 14 amino acids. The V gene's germline CDR1 is DFQATT and CDR2 SNEGSKA (reference sequence). CDR3 sequence reads: CSAVDNEGKNIQYF. In DNA, the CDR3 is TGCAGTGCTGTGGATAACGAGGGCAAAAACATTCAGTACTTC.